This T cell receptor beta chain stems from a study of T cells in Graves' hyperthyroidism and ophthalmopathy. Findings and caveats of the study: In the analysis, a 13 V-J model separated ophthalmopathy from stable hyperthyroidism. Most thyroid clonotypes expanded above 0.001 appeared in blood too.

This sample holds PBMCs from about 9.3 ml fresh peripheral blood. This clonotype was seen a few times. The target antigen is unknown. Researchers took RNA transcripts and amplified the TCR beta CDR3 regions from them. The HTBI primer set served for first-round RT-PCR of the TCR CDR3. TCRdb called the multiplex PCR reads again in MiXCR, with one record for every CDR3 protein. This table holds about 770,000 distinct CDR3 sequences, roughly 20% found once. CDR3 length: 16 amino acids. The V end lost 2 bases, the J end lost 2 bases, and 15 bases lay between the germline ends. CDR1 SGHTA and CDR2 FQGNSA come from the germline V gene.

The source of this sequence is a woman between 45 and 60 years old with Graves' hyperthyroidism that later progressed to Graves' ophthalmopathy. The sequencing input was blood. V gene TRBV7-2 combines with J gene TRBJ1-2, with D maybe TRBD1 (5 bases). Here the CDR3 DNA reads TGTGCCAGCAGCTTAAACGAGGACACTATAAACTATGGCTACACCTTC. Translated: CASSLNEDTINYGYTF.